The next 27 T cell receptor beta chains were all read from a single sample in a study of brain T cells in children with intractable seizures (dated by TCRdb to the early 2020s). What this sample's time point label stands for: blood from clinic visit 5 months post-surgery; TSC patient then seizure free. The library was generated by the immunoSEQ multiplex PCR assay. As stored in TCRdb, this immuneACCESS dataset retains in-frame rearrangements with V and J assigned. A fraction of the clones does not appear; measured against another copy, unresolved V genes explain less than half of the discrepancy, and the remainder lacks a known reason. A total of hundreds of thousands of clones appear in this sample, about 93% of them only once. The ten most abundant clones make up 5.7% of the sample. Sample: peripheral blood, taken more than 4 months after surgery. Receptors were obtained from a boy under three years old with tuberous sclerosis and intractable seizures.

J is TRBJ2-3 and V is TRBV7-9, with D perhaps TRBD1 or TRBD2 (6 bases each). Between the trimmed V and J ends, which lost 8 bases and 3 bases, there was a span of 15 bases. This CDR3 region has 14 residues. Per germline, CDR1 SEHNR and CDR2 FQNEAQ (reference sequence). Here the CDR3 reads CASDSGAGTDTQYF. The CDR3, as DNA: TGTGCCAGCGATTCGGGGGCTGGGACAGATACGCAGTATTTT.

The chain recombines TRBV19 with TRBJ1-1; 9 bases are shared with TRBD1. V was pared by 9 bases and J by 10 bases, with 12 bases of the junction left unmatched. Germline CDR1 is LNHDA and CDR2 is SQIVND (reference sequence). The CDR3 length is 13 residues. The CDR3 region is CASSGTGFVGAFF. The CDR3 bases are TGTGCCAGCTCAGGGACAGGGTTTGTTGGAGCTTTCTTT.

This clone was detected once. V and J are TRBV30 and TRBJ1-1, with D possibly matching TRBD1 (6 bases). Germline V gene lookup returns CDR1 GTSNPN and CDR2 SVGIG (reference sequence). With 2 bases removed from V and 8 bases from J, the gap between germline ends came to 12 bases. The CDR3 is 12 amino acids. The CDR3 reads CAWSSEGQEAFF. CDR3 nucleotides: TGTGCCTGGAGTTCCGAAGGACAGGAAGCTTTCTTT.

The chain carries TRBV20-1 and TRBJ2-7; D possibly uses TRBD1 or TRBD2 (6 bases each). Germline lookup yields CDR1 DFQATT and CDR2 SNEGSKA (reference sequence). The germline V and J ends were trimmed by 3 bases and 2 bases, with 17 bases remaining between them. CDR3 length: 15 amino acids. The CDR3 DNA is TGCAGTGCTAGTACTACCCGGGGGCCAGCCTACGAGCAGTACTTC. It specifies CSASTTRGPAYEQYF.

V is TRBV5-1 and J is TRBJ2-5, with 15 bases matching TRBD2. Germline CDR1 and CDR2: SGHRS and YFSETQ. This CDR3 spans 18 amino acids. V was pared by 2 bases and J by 4 bases, with 9 bases of the junction left unmatched. CDR3 DNA: TGCGCCAGCAGCTTCAATGCCGGACTAGCGGGAGGGGGAGAGACCCAGTACTTC. Translated, it gives CASSFNAGLAGGGETQYF.

This clone was observed once. The chain links TRBV5-1 to TRBJ1-4, with D perhaps matching TRBD1 (6 bases). CDR3 length: 13 residues. Between the trimmed V and J ends, which lost 4 bases and 8 bases, there was a span of 12 bases. CDR1 is SGHRS, CDR2 YFSETQ, per germline. As DNA, the CDR3 is TGCGCCAGCAGCAGGGGGGTTCGGGAAAAACTGTTTTTT. Translating it yields CASSRGVREKLFF.

The chain joins TRBV9 to TRBJ2-1; TRBD2 agrees at 8 bases. CDR3 size: 17 residues. Trimming at V came to 0 bases and at J to 2 bases, leaving 7 bases not matched to a gene. Germline V CDR1 and CDR2: SGDLS, YYNGEE. This CDR3 reads CASSVATGGVTYNEQFF. DNA for the CDR3: TGTGCCAGCAGCGTAGCCACGGGAGGGGTCACCTACAATGAGCAGTTCTTC.

V usage is TRBV29-1 and J usage is TRBJ1-3; D is unresolved. V dropped 6 bases and J dropped 0 bases, with 6 bases sitting between them. The CDR3 totals 12 residues. Germline CDR1 and CDR2: SQVTM and ANQGSEA. In DNA, the CDR3 is TGCAGCGTCGGGAGCTCTGGAAACACCATATATTTT. Encoded protein: CSVGSSGNTIYF.

The rearrangement joins TRBV7-9 to TRBJ2-1; D is perhaps TRBD1 (5 bases). V lost 5 bases, J lost 5 bases, and 13 bases lay in between. Looked up from germline, CDR1 is SEHNR and CDR2 is FQNEAQ (reference sequence). The CDR3 extends over 14 amino acids. CDR3 sequence (DNA): TGTGCCAGCAGCCCTCGGACAAGGGACAATGAGCAGTTCTTC. Amino acids: CASSPRTRDNEQFF.

The chain uses TRBV7-2 and TRBJ1-3, with D tentatively TRBD1 (6 bases). The CDR3 runs 12 residues. The V and J ends lost 7 bases and 3 bases respectively, with 7 bases between them. Germline lookup yields CDR1 SGHTA and CDR2 FQGNSA. CDR3 sequence: CASIRGGNTIYF. DNA for the CDR3: TGTGCCAGCATCAGGGGTGGAAACACCATATATTTT.

The chain employs TRBV7-9 and TRBJ1-1, with 7 bases fitting TRBD1. Germline V gene data show CDR1 as SEHNR and CDR2 as FQNEAQ (reference sequence). This CDR3 has 14 amino acids. The J segment lost 1 base and the V segment lost 5 bases, leaving 4 bases of the junction unmatched. Here the CDR3 reads CASSPRGGNTEAFF. In DNA, the CDR3 is TGTGCCAGCAGCCCCAGGGGGGGGAACACTGAAGCTTTCTTT.

This chain links TRBV12-5 with TRBJ2-7, with D tentatively TRBD2 (6 bases). CDR3 length: 16 amino acids. Trimming removed 0 bases at V and 2 bases at J, with 14 bases between. Germline V gene data show CDR1 as LGHNT and CDR2 as FRNRAP. The CDR3 DNA reads TGTGCTAGTGGTTTGGTACTAGCAGCAGAACCCTACGAGCAGTACTTC. It encodes CASGLVLAAEPYEQYF.

The chain employs TRBV6-1 and TRBJ1-5; no clear D. The CDR3 has 16 amino acids. The germline V gene encodes CDR1 MNHNS and CDR2 SASEGT. V gave up 1 base and J gave up 2 bases, with 12 bases separating them. CDR3 residues: CASSEGEGSGNQPQHF. CDR3 nucleotides: TGTGCCAGCAGTGAAGGAGAAGGGTCGGGCAATCAGCCCCAGCATTTT.

The rearrangement joins TRBV11-3 to TRBJ2-1, with D hard to call. Trimming stripped 6 bases from V and 6 bases from J, with 12 bases between. Germline values: CDR1 SGHNT, CDR2 YENEEA. This CDR3 region has 13 residues. As DNA, the CDR3 is TGTGCCAGCAGGAGTTTCTGGAGCAATGAGCAGTTCTTC. Its protein product is CASRSFWSNEQFF.

The CDR3 bases are TGTGCCAGCAGCTTGGCCGAGCGTGAGCAGTTCTTC. Protein product: CASSLAEREQFF. V gene TRBV5-4 combines with J gene TRBJ2-1, with D unclear. The CDR3 length is 12 residues. Per germline, CDR1 SGHNT and CDR2 YYREEE (reference sequence). V was clipped by 0 bases and J by 9 bases, with 7 bases between them.

The chain links TRBV6-1 to TRBJ2-7; 9 nucleotides align to TRBD1. After removal of 3 bases from V and 4 bases from J, the junction contained 7 bases not matched to a gene. The CDR3 runs to 15 residues. Germline lookup yields CDR1 MNHNS and CDR2 SASEGT. CDR3 in DNA: TGTGCCAGCAGTGAGCCCGGGACAGGGCCTTACGAGCAGTACTTC. Its translation is CASSEPGTGPYEQYF.

V gene TRBV6-6 combines with J gene TRBJ2-7; 8 bases are a match to TRBD1. The V gene end was trimmed by 5 bases and the J gene end by 1 base; junction bases not matched to a gene: 4. The CDR3 covers 14 residues. Germline assignment: CDR1 MNHNY and CDR2 SVGAGI (reference sequence). The CDR3 here is CASSGGQGSYEQYF. The CDR3 DNA follows: TGTGCCAGCAGTGGCGGACAGGGTTCCTACGAGCAGTACTTC.

The genes are TRBV7-3 and TRBJ1-3; D is unresolved. Per germline, CDR1 SGHTA and CDR2 FQGTGA. The CDR3 covers 16 residues. V was trimmed by 5 bases and J by 4 bases, leaving 18 bases between them. The CDR3 loop is CASSHRVGVRGNTIYF. CDR3 nucleotide sequence: TGTGCCAGCAGCCATAGGGTCGGCGTTAGGGGAAACACCATATATTTT.

V usage is TRBV2 and J usage is TRBJ2-2, with TRBD2 as a possible D gene (5 bases). V was cut by 7 bases and J by 2 bases, with 14 bases left in between. Germline V gives CDR1 SNHLY, CDR2 FYNNEI. The length of the CDR3 is 15 residues. CDR3 region: CASNWRLSNTGELFF. Written as DNA, the CDR3 is TGTGCCAGCAATTGGAGACTAAGTAACACCGGGGAGCTGTTTTTT. The variable domain in full, completed from reference TRBV2 and TRBJ2-2, reads EPEVTQTPSHQVTQMGQEVILRCVPISNHLYFYWYRQILGQKVEFLVSFYNNEISEKSEIFDDQFSVERPDGSNFTLKIRSTKLEDSAMYFCASNWRLSNTGELFFGEGSRLTVL.

This sequence joins TRBV6-4 and TRBJ2-5, with TRBD2 identical over 8 bases. V lost 7 bases, J lost 3 bases, and 13 bases stayed unmatched. This CDR3 comprises 16 residues. Per the germline V gene, CDR1 is MRHNA and CDR2 is SNTAGT. This CDR3 is CASTNPRGGPKETQYF. For the CDR3, the DNA is TGTGCCAGCACTAACCCTCGGGGGGGGCCAAAAGAGACCCAGTACTTC.

This chain links TRBV5-1 with TRBJ1-1; 9 nucleotides align to TRBD1. The CDR3 length is 18 residues. Per germline, CDR1 SGHRS and CDR2 YFSETQ. The J segment lost 1 base and the V segment lost 6 bases, leaving 16 bases of the junction unmatched. DNA of the CDR3: TGCGCCAGCACGCCCACGCCTCAACAGGGGGCGAGGAACACTGAAGCTTTCTTT. Translating it yields CASTPTPQQGARNTEAFF. Looking up the rest from reference TRBV5-1 and TRBJ1-1 gives the full variable domain: KAGVTQTPRYLIKTRGQQVTLSCSPISGHRSVSWYQQTPGQGLQFLFEYFSETQRNKGNFPGRFSGRQFSNSRSEMNVSTLELGDSALYLCASTPTPQQGARNTEAFFGQGTRLTVV.

The CDR3 is CASTASGTIVVNSPLHF. CDR3 nucleotide sequence: TGTGCCTCAACGGCGTCAGGGACTATTGTTGTTAATTCACCCCTCCACTTT. The V gene is TRBV9, the J gene TRBJ1-6, with TRBD1 as a possible D gene (5 bases). V dropped 10 bases and J dropped 6 bases, with 26 bases sitting between them. CDR3 length: 17 amino acids. The germline V gene has CDR1 SGDLS and CDR2 YYNGEE.

V usage is TRBV9 and J usage is TRBJ1-4; 9 bases are shared with TRBD1. With 4 bases clipped from V and 7 bases from J, the junction kept 8 bases outside the gene matches. This CDR3 contains 15 residues. Germline CDR1 and CDR2: SGDLS and YYNGEE. The CDR3 nucleotides read TGTGCCAGCAGCCCAAAACAGGGGGCTTTTGAAAAACTGTTTTTT. This sequence encodes CASSPKQGAFEKLFF. Full variable domain (missing parts from reference TRBV9 and TRBJ1-4): DSGVTQTPKHLITATGQRVTLRCSPRSGDLSVYWYQQSLDQGLQFLIQYYNGEERAKGNILERFSAQQFPDLHSELNLSSLELGDSALYFCASSPKQGAFEKLFFGSGTQLSVL.

The V call is TRBV27, the J call TRBJ1-2, with D unclear. V shed 5 bases and J shed 6 bases, with 10 bases lying between them. The germline CDR1 and CDR2 sequences are MNHEY and SMNVEV (reference sequence). CDR3 length: 12 amino acids. The CDR3 sequence is CASSQSGHGYTF. Written as DNA, the CDR3 is TGTGCCAGCAGTCAGTCCGGCCATGGCTACACCTTC.

V usage is TRBV11-3 and J usage is TRBJ1-1; D unresolved. The CDR3 extends over 13 amino acids. The V end was cut by 0 bases, the J end by 5 bases, with 7 bases between. Germline V gene lookup returns CDR1 SGHNT and CDR2 YENEEA. Here the CDR3 reads CASSLDRRTEAFF. CDR3 bases: TGTGCCAGCAGCTTAGACAGGCGGACTGAAGCTTTCTTT.

This chain uses TRBV14 with TRBJ2-1, with TRBD2 matching 9 bases. J lost 5 bases, V lost 0 bases, and 11 bases had no gene match. This CDR3 is built from 18 residues. The germline V gene has CDR1 SGHDN and CDR2 FVKESK. CDR3 in amino acids: CASSQDVFTAGGNNEQFF. The CDR3 bases are TGTGCCAGCAGCCAAGATGTGTTCACAGCGGGAGGAAACAATGAGCAGTTCTTC.

The chain links TRBV19 to TRBJ1-1; maybe TRBD1 (5 bases). CDR3 length: 14 amino acids. The germline V gene encodes CDR1 LNHDA and CDR2 SQIVND (reference sequence). The V and J ends lost 3 bases and 5 bases respectively, with 13 bases between them. The CDR3 spells CASSIWGRETEAFF. The CDR3 DNA is TGTGCCAGTAGTATTTGGGGGAGAGAGACTGAAGCTTTCTTT.